Shown below are 29 T cell receptor beta chains from a single sample sequenced in a study of tumor-infiltrating lymphocytes in primary liver carcinoma (dated by TCRdb to 2015 to 2018). TCRdb records Illumina HiSeq 2500 as the sequencer. Using a constant-region primer and ProtoScript II reverse transcriptase, TCRbeta-specific cDNA was reverse-transcribed from approximately 0.55 ug total RNA. TCRbeta libraries were built with three nested multiplex PCR rounds, a slightly modified ARM-PCR procedure. Each of the first two PCR rounds ran for approximately 11 cycles and used multiplex TRBV1-TRBV30 forward primers together with a Cbeta reverse primer. The public reads were quality trimmed at Q25 with fastp and then assembled into clones with MiXCR by TCRdb, keeping productive beta chains. Entries are consolidated by CDR3 protein sequence, retaining the most common genes and DNA. The sample table holds around 35,000 distinct CDR3 sequences, of which around 80% were seen once. The ten largest clones take up 35% to 40% of the sample.

Without any cell sorting, total RNA and DNA were co-extracted from about 20-30 mg of bulk tissue using the AllPrep DNA/RNA mini kit. The source material was tumor-adjacent normal liver tissue. The source is a man aged 35 to 55 with primary liver carcinoma and hepatitis B virus infection.

In its sample, this clonotype was seen many times. The CDR3 is CASRGMGRYNEQFF. The CDR3 bases are TGTGCCAGCAGAGGGATGGGCCGATACAATGAGCAGTTCTTC. The V call is TRBV28, the J call TRBJ2-1; D remains unclear. The V end lost 6 bases, the J end lost 4 bases, and 13 bases lay between the germline ends. The CDR3 is made up of 14 amino acids. Germline-derived CDR1 and CDR2 are MDHEN and SYDVKM.

A remark on this clonotype: The junction shows a germline mismatch at one end, possibly a read error. The V gene is TRBV6-2 or TRBV6-3, the J gene TRBJ2-7; 7 bases map to TRBD2. This CDR3 region has 15 residues. The germline V gene has CDR1 MNHEY and CDR2 SVGEGT. The DNA for the CDR3 is TGTGCCTGCAGTTATAAGCCTAGCGGCTCCTACAAGCAGTACTTC. Translating gives CACSYKPSGSYKQYF.

This clonotype has just a few counts. This chain connects TRBV5-6 to TRBJ2-5; 11 bases are a match to TRBD1. The CDR3 spans 15 residues. Looked up from germline, CDR1 is SGHDT and CDR2 is YYEEEE. Germline trimming cut 2 bases from V and 6 bases from J; bases unmatched to any gene: 6. Written as DNA, the CDR3 is TGTGCCAGCAGCTTTCCGGACAGGGGGCTCCAGACCCAGTACTTC. The encoded protein is CASSFPDRGLQTQYF. Supplemented by reference TRBV5-6 and TRBJ2-5, the full variable domain reads DAGVTQSPTHLIKTRGQQVTLRCSPKSGHDTVSWYQQALGQGPQFIFQYYEEEERQRGNFPDRFSGHQFPNYSSELNVNALLLGDSALYLCASSFPDRGLQTQYFGPGTRLLVL.

This clonotype is labeled as medium-sized. The chain combines TRBV30 with TRBJ2-1; tentative D call: TRBD2 (6 bases). CDR3 length equals 13 residues. The V and J ends lost 5 bases and 4 bases respectively, with 12 bases between them. CDR1 and CDR2 (germline): GTSNPN, SVGIG (reference sequence). The CDR3 reads CAWGGLFYNEQFF. The CDR3 DNA reads as TGTGCCTGGGGGGGACTTTTTTACAATGAGCAGTTCTTC.

The CDR3 loop reads CASGRDLGSMETQYF. As DNA, the CDR3 is TGTGCCAGCGGCCGAGACCTGGGATCGATGGAGACCCAGTACTTC. The rearrangement links TRBV4-2 to TRBJ2-5; unclear D gene. The CDR3 length is 15 residues. Per germline, CDR1 LGHNA and CDR2 YNFKEQ. The V and J ends lost 8 bases and 5 bases respectively, with 21 bases between them.

Comment on this clonotype: A junction end diverges from the germline sequence, so it may reflect a read error. The chain is built from TRBV19 and TRBJ2-2; D might be TRBD2 (5 bases). The CDR3 is made up of 13 amino acids. Germline V CDR1 and CDR2: LNHDA, SQIVND (reference sequence). CDR3 region: CASRGENTGEMFF. Written as DNA, the CDR3 is TGTGCCAGTAGAGGAGAGAACACCGGGGAGATGTTTTTT. The full variable domain, completed using reference TRBV19 and TRBJ2-2, is DGGITQSPKYLFRKEGQNVTLSCEQNLNHDAMYWYRQDPGQGLRLIYYSQIVNDFQKGDIAEGYSVSREKKESFPLTVTSAQKNPTAFYLCASRGENTGEMFFGEGSRLTVL.

This clonotype was counted between two and nine times. This CDR3 is missing its conserved last phenylalanine or tryptophan, likely due to a read error. The chain combines TRBV6-1 with TRBJ2-5; D unresolved. This CDR3 region has 11 residues. The germline V gene has CDR1 MNHNS and CDR2 SASEGT. This CDR3 is CSSSYSETQYI. CDR3 DNA sequence: TGTTCCAGCAGCTACTCGGAGACCCAGTACATC.

The chain carries TRBV11-2 and TRBJ2-6, with TRBD2 as a possible D gene (5 bases). The germline gives CDR1 SGHAT, CDR2 FQNNGV. This CDR3 region has 15 residues. V was shortened by 10 bases and J by 4 bases, with 17 bases between the two germline ends. CDR3 region: CATQRLRSGANVLTF. The CDR3 coding sequence is TGTGCCACCCAGCGGCTACGCTCGGGGGCCAACGTCCTGACTTTC. Variable domain in full (rest from reference TRBV11-2 and TRBJ2-6): EAGVAQSPRYKIIEKRQSVAFWCNPISGHATLYWYQQILGQGPKLLIQFQNNGVVDDSQLPKDRFSAERLKGVDSTLKIQPAKLEDSAVYLCATQRLRSGANVLTFGAGSRLTVL.

A few counts support this clonotype. This rearrangement joins TRBV5-4 to TRBJ2-3; D possibly corresponds to TRBD2 (5 bases). The V end was cut by 2 bases, the J end by 4 bases, with 11 bases between. This CDR3 is built from 14 residues. Germline V gives CDR1 SGHNT, CDR2 YYREEE (reference sequence). CDR3 coding DNA: TGTGCCAGCAGCTTCCCCCCCGGGGCAGATACGCAGTATTTT. As protein: CASSFPPGADTQYF.

The chain carries TRBV29-1 and TRBJ2-1, with 7 nucleotides matching TRBD2. Losses at the gene ends were 6 bases for V and 8 bases for J; bases not matched to a gene: 10. Looked up from germline, CDR1 is SQVTM and CDR2 is ANQGSEA. The CDR3 is made up of 13 amino acids. The CDR3 nucleotides are TGCAGCGTCCAAGGACTAGAAGGGGATGAGCAGTTCTTC. The encoded protein is CSVQGLEGDEQFF.

This clonotype was counted a few times. This sequence joins TRBV7-2 and TRBJ2-1; no definite D call. CDR1 is SGHTA, CDR2 FQGNSA, per germline. The CDR3 extends over 11 amino acids. Trimming shortened V by 4 bases and J by 12 bases, and 10 bases separated the two germline ends. DNA of the CDR3: TGTGCCAGCAGCTCCACGGCCGGGCAGTTCTTC. Translating gives CASSSTAGQFF.

A note on this clonotype: One end of the junction fails to match germline, which may point to a read error. The gene calls are TRBV7-6 and TRBJ2-3, with D unclear. The germline V gene encodes CDR1 SGHVS and CDR2 FNYEAQ. The CDR3 extends over 14 amino acids. In DNA, the CDR3 is TGTGACAGCGCCCGGAAGCCGGTCCAAGATACGCAGTATTTT. Translated, it gives CDSARKPVQDTQYF.

The chain is built from TRBV11-2 and TRBJ2-7, with a possible D match to TRBD2 (6 bases). CDR1 and CDR2 from the germline V gene are SGHAT and FQNNGV. Trimming left V 7 bases short and J 6 bases short, with 16 bases between. The CDR3 is 13 residues long. CDR3 nucleotide sequence: TGTGCCAGCAACTCAGGCATGGGGGGCGAGCAGTACTTC. Its translation: CASNSGMGGEQYF. The complete variable domain, with remaining parts taken from reference TRBV11-2 and TRBJ2-7, reads EAGVAQSPRYKIIEKRQSVAFWCNPISGHATLYWYQQILGQGPKLLIQFQNNGVVDDSQLPKDRFSAERLKGVDSTLKIQPAKLEDSAVYLCASNSGMGGEQYFGPGTRLTVT.

The V call is TRBV28, the J call TRBJ2-7; 7 bases match TRBD2. The CDR3 totals 16 residues. With V trimmed by 6 bases and J by 5 bases, 16 bases remained unmatched. Germline CDR1 MDHEN, CDR2 SYDVKM. CDR3 amino acids: CASSPRISGLSHEQYF. Here the CDR3 DNA reads TGTGCCAGCAGCCCAAGGATTAGCGGGCTTTCCCACGAGCAGTACTTC.

As for this clonotype: Germline and junction disagree at one end, which may indicate a read error. The chain is built from TRBV10-3 and TRBJ2-7, with TRBD1 matching over 7 bases. Germline CDR1 and CDR2: ENHRY and SYGVKD. This CDR3 comprises 13 residues. CDR3 nucleotide sequence: TGTGCCATCAGTGGACAGGGTGGGGTCGAGCAGCACTTT. Its protein product is CAISGQGGVEQHF.

A single count supports this clonotype. DNA of the CDR3: TGCGCCAGCAGCGAGTCCCAGGACAGGGCAAAGTACTTC. It specifies CASSESQDRAKYF. This chain connects TRBV4-1 to TRBJ2-7, with 8 bases aligning to TRBD1. CDR3 length: 13 residues. After removal of 5 bases from V and 11 bases from J, the junction contained 11 bases not matched to a gene. The germline gives CDR1 MGHRA, CDR2 YSYEKL.

This clonotype was found once. The V gene is TRBV10-3, the J gene TRBJ1-4, with D perhaps matching TRBD1 (6 bases). The CDR3 has 18 amino acids. Trimming shortened V by 3 bases and J by 13 bases, and 30 bases separated the two germline ends. Germline V gene data show CDR1 as ENHRY and CDR2 as SYGVKD. Here the CDR3 DNA reads TGTGCCATCAGTGAAAAAGGCAGGGGAGGATCGGGGAATGGAAGACTGTTTTTT. Translating it yields CAISEKGRGGSGNGRLFF.

The chain links TRBV29-1 to TRBJ1-1; 9 bases match TRBD1. The CDR3 loop spans 13 amino acids. Germline CDR1 reads SQVTM; CDR2 reads ANQGSEA. Unmatched junction bases numbered 5, after V lost 4 bases and J lost 5 bases. The CDR3 spells CSVGTGVETEAFF. CDR3 DNA sequence: TGCAGCGTTGGGACAGGGGTGGAAACTGAAGCTTTCTTT.

With regard to this clonotype: A read error may produce the germline difference seen at one junction end. V is TRBV5-5 and J is TRBJ2-5; D call uncertain. Germline V gives CDR1 SGHKS, CDR2 YYEKEE (reference sequence). The CDR3 consists of 13 residues. The CDR3 DNA sequence: TGTCCCAGCAGCCCCGGTGTGGGCGAGACCCAGTATTTC. Protein: CPSSPGVGETQYF.

This clonotype was found once. Relative to the germline gene, one junction end is altered; a read error may explain this. The chain is built from TRBV10-3 and TRBJ2-3; tentative D call: TRBD2 (6 bases). From germline, CDR1 is ENHRY and CDR2 SYGVKD. The CDR3 loop spans 13 amino acids. The CDR3 nucleotides are TGTGCCTTCAATACGGGACTCGAAGATGCGCAGTATTTT. Its translation is CAFNTGLEDAQYF.

Comment on this clonotype: At one boundary the junction diverges from the germline segment, which might be a read error. V usage is TRBV6-2 or TRBV6-3 and J usage is TRBJ2-7; D uncertain. The CDR3 sequence is 15 residues long. Germline V CDR1 and CDR2: MNHEY, SVGEGT. CDR3 amino acids: CASSSLMDVQYEHCF. As DNA, the CDR3 is TGTGCCAGCAGTTCGCTCATGGACGTTCAGTACGAGCACTGCTTC.

Notes on this clonotype: The junction differs from germline at one of its ends, possibly a read error. The genes are TRBV6-1 and TRBJ2-1; 7 bases are a match to TRBD1. Germline V gives CDR1 MNHNS, CDR2 SASEGT. The CDR3 has 15 residues. The CDR3 DNA follows: TGTACCAGCAGTGAAGAAGCAGGGGGATACGGTGAGCAGTTCTTC. Encoded protein: CTSSEEAGGYGEQFF.

As concerns this clonotype: The junction departs from the called germline gene at one end, perhaps through a read error. The chain has TRBV4-1 and TRBJ1-1, with no clear D. This CDR3 is built from 13 residues. Germline lookup yields CDR1 MGHRA and CDR2 YSYEKL. CDR3 sequence: CASSGSVKTVAFF. The CDR3 nucleotides are TGCGCCAGCAGCGGGAGTGTGAAGACTGTAGCTTTCTTT.

This clonotype has only a few counts. A much more abundant neighbour one base away suggests this may be a read error. The chain employs TRBV5-1 and TRBJ2-1, with D perhaps TRBD2 (7 bases). This CDR3 spans 16 amino acids. V gave up 4 bases and J gave up 6 bases, with 20 bases separating them. From germline, CDR1 is SGHRS and CDR2 YFSETQ. CDR3 sequence reads: CASSGLLGGGCNEQFF. The CDR3 bases are TGCGCCAGCAGCGGCCTCCTTGGCGGGGGCTGCAATGAGCAGTTCTTC.

About this clonotype: This is likely a read error, given that the CDR3 carries no conserved phenylalanine or tryptophan at its end. The chain uses TRBV6-4 and TRBJ2-2; TRBD1 is a possible D gene (5 bases). There are 13 residues in the CDR3. CDR1 is MRHNA and CDR2 is SNTAGT in the germline V gene. Trimming removed 4 bases at V and 8 bases at J, with 11 bases between. As DNA, the CDR3 is TGTGCCAGCAGTGCGGAAGGGGCAGGGGAGCTGTTTCCT. Amino acid sequence: CASSAEGAGELFP.

This clonotype is labeled as medium-sized. The V gene is TRBV12-3 or TRBV12-4, the J gene TRBJ1-4; maybe TRBD1 (5 bases). This CDR3 comprises 15 residues. V gave up 4 bases and J gave up 3 bases, with 12 bases separating them. CDR3 sequence (DNA): TGTGCCAGCAGTTCTTTTGGGGCAGCTAATGAAAAACTGTTTTTT. It codes for CASSSFGAANEKLFF.

In DNA form, the CDR3 reads TGTGCCGGCAAGCCTAGCGATAACACCGGGGAGCTGTTTTTT. Translated: CAGKPSDNTGELFF. This chain links TRBV6-1 with TRBJ2-2, with a possible D match to TRBD2 (6 bases). Between the trimmed V and J ends, which lost 11 bases and 2 bases, there was a span of 15 bases. CDR3 length: 14 amino acids. The germline V gene encodes CDR1 MNHNS and CDR2 SASEGT.

About this clonotype: A junction end diverges from the germline sequence, so it may reflect a read error. The chain couples TRBV11-2 to TRBJ2-5; D gene unclear. The CDR3 loop spans 15 amino acids. Germline V gives CDR1 SGHAT, CDR2 FQNNGV. CDR3 amino acids: CASSLLGLVPETQYF. CDR3 bases: TGTGCCAGCAGCCTCCTCGGGCTAGTCCCAGAGACCCAATACTTC.

In the case of this clonotype: Sequence at one end of the junction differs from germline and may be a read error. The chain uses TRBV25-1 and TRBJ2-3; no clear D gene. The V gene's germline CDR1 is MGHDK and CDR2 SYGVNS. CDR3 length: 14 residues. CDR3 DNA sequence: TGTGCCAGCAGTGAATATTGCCTCACAGATACTCAGTATTTT. Its protein is CASSEYCLTDTQYF.